This T cell receptor (beta chain) was retrieved from a study of regulatory dendritic cells for organ transplantation. About the study: Monocytes received vitamin D3 on days 0 and 4, IL-10 on day 4.

About this clone: Its antigen is undetermined.

Study results and limitations: Considerable individual heterogeneity was seen in alloreactive memory CD8+ T cells. Naive CD4+ and CD8+ repertoires were highly diverse; memory CD8+ was most oligoclonal.

The table came from immunoSEQ multiplex PCR; TCRdb's copy has only in-frame clones and leaves some out. This table holds 10,000 to 15,000 clones, around nine tenths found once. Sorted subsets were CFSE-labeled and cultured four to five days with allogeneic dendritic cells. Naive CD45RA+ and memory CD45RO+ CD4+ or CD8+ T cells were FACS-sorted. The TCR originated in a human donor in good health. Sequencing used naive CD8+ T cells from blood cultured with regulatory dendritic cells. This sample's subset: CD45RA+ naive T cells.

The CDR3 nucleotides read TGTGCCAGCAGTGAAGATGGGGACGGGACTGAAGCTTTCTTT. Protein sequence: CASSEDGDGTEAFF. The J gene is TRBJ1-1, the V gene TRBV2; a weak D match, TRBD1 (5 bases). CDR3 length equals 14 residues. V was cut by 1 base and J by 5 bases, with 11 bases left in between. The germline gives CDR1 SNHLY, CDR2 FYNNEI.